The T cell receptor (beta chain) described here comes from a study of shared T cell receptors in the human thymus. CDR1 SGDLS and CDR2 YYNGEE come from the germline V gene. The CDR3 length is 14 residues. With 4 bases removed from V and 10 bases from J, the gap between germline ends came to 20 bases. Sequencing was performed with immunoSEQ multiplex PCR; in TCRdb, only in-frame clones are kept and a portion is missing. The sample holds about 710,000 clones; over 75% are singletons and the top ten take 0.0094%. These data are also associated with another study on human thymus T cells.

The chain uses TRBV9 and TRBJ1-1; D possibly corresponds to TRBD1 (6 bases). The specimen was thymocytes. This receptor was identified in a boy in the first two years of life with a congenital heart defect. The CDR3 loop is CASSRQENLEGAFF. The CDR3 nucleotides read TGTGCCAGCAGCAGACAGGAGAACCTTGAAGGAGCTTTCTTT. The whole variable domain, filled in from reference TRBV9 and TRBJ1-1, reads DSGVTQTPKHLITATGQRVTLRCSPRSGDLSVYWYQQSLDQGLQFLIQYYNGEERAKGNILERFSAQQFPDLHSELNLSSLELGDSALYFCASSRQENLEGAFFGQGTRLTVV.